The following is a T cell receptor beta chain sequence with its context. Its specificity is not known. CDR3 length: 18 residues. Germline V gene lookup returns CDR1 GTSNPN and CDR2 SVGIG (reference sequence). The data originate from a study of shared clonotypes between healthy human individuals. For each subset, genomic DNA was distributed in equal portions over several immunoSEQ plates. Profiling relied on immunoSEQ multiplex PCR, and the TCRdb table lists in-frame clones only, not all of them. The sample lists 800,000 to 1,200,000 clones, about four fifths occurring once. General observations from the study: The study found roughly 5.3% of naive CD4 clonotypes shared across four donors. Generation probability values for non-shared clonotypes were lower than those for clonotypes shared by all four donors.

Specimen: memory CD4+ T cells from PBMCs. Subset denoted: CD45RA-negative fraction. The V call is TRBV30, the J call TRBJ2-5, with 9 bases matching TRBD2. Judging by the DNA end, TRBJ2-7 fits better; the J call may be wrong. The sequence was collected from a young man in good health. Some clones in this sample may be carry-over from other donors' samples. This chain's CDR3 is CAWSVGTSSPLRLYEQYF. CDR3 nucleotides: TGTGCCTGGAGTGTAGGGACTAGCAGCCCGCTACGATTGTACGAGCAGTACTTC.